This record concerns one TCR beta chain sequence. Its binding antigen is unknown. No much larger clone is present one base from it, and per-base qualities are unavailable. This specimen comes from a study of PD-1 blockade in classical Hodgkin lymphoma (dated by TCRdb to about 2020). For the study in its entirety: Nivolumab dosing was 3 mg/kg intravenously every 2 weeks, continuing until either disease progression or unacceptable toxicity. A peripheral blood immune signature of response to PD-1 blockade in classical Hodgkin lymphoma was defined using TCR beta sequencing and CyTOF.

Sequences MNHNS (CDR1) and SASEGT (CDR2) are obtained from the germline V gene. V is reduced by 7 bases and J by 5 bases, leaving a spacing of 15 bases between them. The CDR3 sequence holds 13 residues, the cysteine and phenylalanine included. Only the CDR3 portion is preserved as DNA: 39 bases, with reading frame beginning at the first base. Overall results and qualifications from the work: A significant rise by C4D1 was seen in CD4+ but not CD8+ TCR diversity (p=0.0027 vs p=0.16), with the rise being most apparent in complete responders (p=0.02). The study was limited to a single clinical trial cohort, and causes of repertoire differences, possibly disease activity or prior therapy, remained undefined. Lower diversity was seen in patients whose nivolumab began less than 1 year after ASCT, and these patients were left out of later analyses so that immune reconstitution would not confound the results. Trial patients with a complete response had baseline diversity similar to that of newly diagnosed patients, while partial responders and progressors had significantly lower diversity. Newly diagnosed patients were reported to have lower baseline TCR diversity than healthy donors, and relapsed/refractory patients were reported to have lower baseline TCR diversity still.

The Qiagen DNeasy kit was used to extract genomic DNA both from unsorted PBMCs and from the negatively selected CD4+ and CD8+ fractions. TCR beta CDR3 regions were amplified by immunoSEQ multiplex PCR using primers annealing to V and J segments. Amplification bias was minimized using a synthetic immune receptor repertoire, and residual bias was removed computationally after sequencing. As for the authors' bioinformatics: Custom Python scripts were used to quantify repertoire diversity as the Shannon entropy index. Unsorted, CD4+ and CD8+ repertoires were analyzed separately, except in combined analyses where CD4+ and CD8+ sequences were merged in silico. Clonal expansion was defined as at least a 2-fold frequency increase after treatment relative to C1D1, with a pseudocount of 0.5 for undetected baseline clones. Clones with 0 or 1 copy at C1D1 were defined as singleton clones, while clones with 2 or more copies were defined as non-singleton clones. Clones expanded in unsorted samples were assigned a CD4+, CD8+ or unknown annotation through matching of protein sequences in sorted samples from the same patient. Wilcoxon tests on paired samples were used to test diversity changes from C1D1 to C4D1. Sourced from immuneACCESS, this table was stored by TCRdb with only in-frame sequences that have V and J called. A share of the clones is absent; for the studies checked, an unresolved V gene accounts for under half, and the remainder has no known explanation. V, J and clone size were drawn from that table, and D and trimming were deduced from the DNA. The sample table contains 25,000 to 40,000 clones; only one count was recorded for 70% to 80% of them. The ten largest clones take up approximately 4% of the sample.

The time point label, as the study defines it: cycle 4 day 1 (C4D1), after around six weeks of nivolumab. All trial patients had relapsed after autologous stem cell transplantation, with cohorts A, B and C differing in prior brentuximab vedotin exposure. A total of roughly 60 patients with relapsed/refractory classical Hodgkin lymphoma made up the trial cohort, and each patient's best overall response was complete response, partial response or progressive disease. Single-agent nivolumab was administered to trial patients in the multi-cohort phase II CheckMate 205 trial. An independent review committee assessed best overall response by applying the 2007 International Working Group response criteria. Trial PBMCs were obtained immediately prior to nivolumab initiation (C1D1) and on therapy at cycle 2 day 1 and cycle 4 day 1. Peripheral blood was collected in 8 mL Vacutainer Cell Preparation Tubes, from which PBMCs were isolated by centrifugation and then cryopreserved.

Sequenced material: peripheral blood mononuclear cells (PBMCs), taken before the fourth cycle of nivolumab. The sequence was obtained from a human donor with classical Hodgkin lymphoma. The chain uses TRBV6-1 and TRBJ2-7, with a weak D call of TRBD2 (6 bases match). CDR3 reads: CASIGGALNEQYF. The nucleotides are TGTGCCAGCATCGGGGGTGCCCTAAACGAGCAGTACTTC.